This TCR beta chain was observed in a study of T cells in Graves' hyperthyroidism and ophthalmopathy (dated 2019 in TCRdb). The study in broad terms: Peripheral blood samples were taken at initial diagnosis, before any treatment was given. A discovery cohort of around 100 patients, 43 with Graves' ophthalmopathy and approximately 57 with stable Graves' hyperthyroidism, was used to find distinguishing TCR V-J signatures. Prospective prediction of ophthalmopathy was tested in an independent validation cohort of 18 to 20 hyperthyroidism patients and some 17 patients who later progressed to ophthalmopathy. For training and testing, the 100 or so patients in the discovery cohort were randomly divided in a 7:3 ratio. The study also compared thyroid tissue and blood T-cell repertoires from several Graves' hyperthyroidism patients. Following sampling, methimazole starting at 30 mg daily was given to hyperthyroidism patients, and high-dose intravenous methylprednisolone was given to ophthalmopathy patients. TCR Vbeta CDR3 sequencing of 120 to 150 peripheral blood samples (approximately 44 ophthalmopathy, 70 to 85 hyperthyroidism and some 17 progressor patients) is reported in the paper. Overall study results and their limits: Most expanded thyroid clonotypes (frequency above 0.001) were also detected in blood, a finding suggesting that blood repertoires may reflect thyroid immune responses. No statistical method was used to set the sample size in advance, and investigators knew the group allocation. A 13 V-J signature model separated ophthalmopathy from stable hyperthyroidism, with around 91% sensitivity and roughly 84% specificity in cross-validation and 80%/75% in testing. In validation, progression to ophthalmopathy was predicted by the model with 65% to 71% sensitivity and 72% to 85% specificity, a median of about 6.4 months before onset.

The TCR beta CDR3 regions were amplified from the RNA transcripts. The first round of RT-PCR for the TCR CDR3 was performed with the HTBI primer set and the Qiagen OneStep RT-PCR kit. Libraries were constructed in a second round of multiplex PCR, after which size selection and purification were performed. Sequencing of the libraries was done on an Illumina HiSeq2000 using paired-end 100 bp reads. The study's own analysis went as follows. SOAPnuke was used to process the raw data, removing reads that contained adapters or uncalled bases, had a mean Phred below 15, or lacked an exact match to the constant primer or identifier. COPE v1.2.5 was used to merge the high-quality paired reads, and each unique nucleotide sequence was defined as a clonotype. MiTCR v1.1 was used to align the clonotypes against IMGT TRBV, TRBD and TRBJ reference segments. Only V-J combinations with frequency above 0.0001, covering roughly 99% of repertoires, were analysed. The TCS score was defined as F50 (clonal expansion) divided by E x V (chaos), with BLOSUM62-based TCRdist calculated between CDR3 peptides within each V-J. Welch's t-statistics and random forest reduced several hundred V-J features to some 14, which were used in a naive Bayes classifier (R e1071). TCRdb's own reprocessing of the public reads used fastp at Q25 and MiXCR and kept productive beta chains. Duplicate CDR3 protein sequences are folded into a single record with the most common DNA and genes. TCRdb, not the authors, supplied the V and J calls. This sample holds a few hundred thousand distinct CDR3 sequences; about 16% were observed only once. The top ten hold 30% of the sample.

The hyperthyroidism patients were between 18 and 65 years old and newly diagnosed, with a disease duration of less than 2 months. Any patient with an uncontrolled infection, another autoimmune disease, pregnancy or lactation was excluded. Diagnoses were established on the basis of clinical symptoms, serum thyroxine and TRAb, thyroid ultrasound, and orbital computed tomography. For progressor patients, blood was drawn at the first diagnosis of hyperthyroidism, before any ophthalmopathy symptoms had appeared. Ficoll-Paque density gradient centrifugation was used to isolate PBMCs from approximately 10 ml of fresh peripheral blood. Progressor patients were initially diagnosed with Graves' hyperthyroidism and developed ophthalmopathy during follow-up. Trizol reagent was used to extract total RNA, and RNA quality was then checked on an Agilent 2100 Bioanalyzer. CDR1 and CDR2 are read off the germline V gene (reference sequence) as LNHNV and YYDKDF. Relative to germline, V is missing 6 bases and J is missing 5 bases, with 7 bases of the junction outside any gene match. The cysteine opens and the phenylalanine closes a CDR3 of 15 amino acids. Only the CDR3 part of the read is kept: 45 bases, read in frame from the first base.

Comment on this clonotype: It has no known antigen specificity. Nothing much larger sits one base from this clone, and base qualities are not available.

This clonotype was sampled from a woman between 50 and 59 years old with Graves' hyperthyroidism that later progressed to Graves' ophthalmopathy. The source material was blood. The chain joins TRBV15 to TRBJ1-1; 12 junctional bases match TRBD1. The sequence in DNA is TGTGCCACCAGTCCCGGGACAGGGGGCGGTACTGAAGCTTTCTTT. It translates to CATSPGTGGGTEAFF.